These T cell receptor beta chains were read from a single sample in a study of blood T cell repertoires in COVID-19. The protocol was immunoSEQ multiplex PCR, while the TCRdb copy is restricted to in-frame clones and leaves out a portion. The repertoire holds over 200,000 clones, around 90% seen once, with 1.2% in the top ten. The sequencing sample was made of PBMCs or T cells enriched from blood (not recorded which). The origin of the receptors is a man aged 30 to 45 who had recovered from COVID-19. Both conserved end residues are part of each CDR3. Each record gives: J gene, V gene, D gene, clone size, CDR3 length, CDR3 protein, CDR3 DNA. A D gene is named only where the DNA matches it firmly. Clone size, where shown, is once, few, many, or a class for clones that have expanded.

>TRBJ1-1|TRBV18|NA|NA|15
CASSHFGQLNTEAFF
TGTGCCAGCTCACATTTCGGACAGCTGAACACTGAAGCTTTCTTT
>TRBJ1-2|TRBV5-1|NA|many|13
CASSLVQGIGYTF
TGCGCCAGCAGCTTGGTTCAGGGGATCGGCTACACCTTC
>TRBJ2-3|TRBV30|TRBD2|NA|15
CAWARLAGATDTQYF
TGTGCCTGGGCGAGACTAGCGGGGGCCACAGATACGCAGTATTTT
>TRBJ1-2|TRBV11-2|TRBD1|NA|15
CASSLVGQGANGYTF
TGTGCCAGCAGCTTAGTTGGCCAGGGGGCGAATGGCTACACCTTC
>TRBJ1-2|TRBV9|TRBD1|once|16
CASSIGGTGGNYGYTF
TGTGCCAGCAGTATCGGTGGGACAGGGGGCAACTATGGCTACACCTTC
>TRBJ2-2|TRBV10-1|NA|NA|15
CASRPDLGYTGELFF
TGCGCCAGCAGACCGGACTTAGGGTACACCGGGGAGCTGTTTTTT
>TRBJ2-6|TRBV5-6|TRBD1|NA|16
CASSPGQGAGANVLTF
TGTGCCAGCAGCCCAGGACAGGGGGCCGGGGCCAACGTCCTGACTTTC
>TRBJ2-3|TRBV5-1|TRBD2|NA|15
CASSLTSGRTDTQYF
TGCGCCAGCAGCCTTACTAGCGGGAGAACAGATACGCAGTATTTT
>TRBJ1-3|TRBV28|NA|NA|14
CASRTQGSGNTIYF
TGTGCCAGCAGGACTCAGGGGTCGGGAAACACCATATATTTT
>TRBJ2-3|TRBV9|NA|NA|14
CASSVVLSTDTQYF
TGTGCCAGCAGCGTCGTCCTGAGCACAGATACGCAGTATTTT
>TRBJ1-2|TRBV6-1|TRBD1|NA|19
CASSDPPTGGLWGYDGYTF
TGTGCCAGCAGTGACCCCCCGACAGGGGGCCTATGGGGTTACGATGGCTACACCTTC
>TRBJ2-5|TRBV4-2|TRBD2|NA|20
CASSQEDIRASGVRLETQYF
TGTGCCAGCAGCCAAGAAGATATTAGGGCTAGCGGAGTTCGGTTGGAGACCCAGTACTTC
>TRBJ2-7|TRBV27|TRBD2|NA|14
CASSKTSGKYEQYF
TGTGCCAGCAGCAAGACTAGCGGGAAGTACGAGCAGTACTTC
>TRBJ2-1|TRBV12-3/TRBV12-4|NA|NA|13
CASSFARYNEQFF
TGTGCCAGCAGTTTTGCGAGGTACAATGAGCAGTTCTTC
>TRBJ1-5|TRBV28|TRBD1|NA|18
CASSTLRAGGMSNQPQHF
TGTGCCAGCAGTACCCTGCGGGCAGGGGGGATGAGCAATCAGCCCCAGCATTTT
>TRBJ2-7|TRBV6-5|NA|NA|14
CASIQGGASNEQYF
TGTGCCAGCATCCAAGGGGGGGCGAGTAACGAGCAGTACTTC
>TRBJ1-5|TRBV10-3|NA|once|16
CATTPRADYSNQPQHF
TGTGCCACTACGCCCAGGGCGGACTATAGCAATCAGCCCCAGCATTTT
>TRBJ2-7|TRBV5-1|TRBD2|NA|13
CASSVLAGSEQYF
TGCGCCAGCAGCGTATTAGCGGGAAGCGAGCAGTACTTC
>TRBJ2-7|TRBV10-3|NA|NA|15
CAISESRDNSYEQYF
TGTGCCATCAGTGAGTCACGGGACAACTCCTACGAGCAGTACTTC
>TRBJ2-5|TRBV6-2/TRBV6-3|TRBD2|NA|16
CASSFPAGGLQETQYF
TGTGCCAGCAGTTTTCCCGCGGGAGGGTTACAAGAGACCCAGTACTTC
>TRBJ1-4|TRBV6-2/TRBV6-3|NA|NA|15
CASSYSDSLNEKLFF
TGTGCCAGCAGTTACTCTGACAGCTTGAATGAAAAACTGTTTTTT
>TRBJ1-2|TRBV11-2|NA|once|14
CASSSRTGLGGYTF
TGTGCCAGCAGCTCGCGAACAGGGCTCGGTGGCTACACCTTC
>TRBJ1-2|TRBV6-2/TRBV6-3|NA|many|17
CASSYSTYRSPNYGYTF
TGTGCCAGCAGTTACTCCACCTACAGGAGCCCTAACTATGGCTACACCTTC
>TRBJ1-2|TRBV19|NA|NA|14
CASSIRGGAYGYTF
TGTGCCAGTAGTATACGCGGGGGCGCCTATGGCTACACCTTC
>TRBJ2-2|TRBV28|TRBD2|NA|14
CAGRGRGVTGELFF
TGTGCCGGCCGCGGGAGGGGCGTCACCGGGGAGCTGTTTTTT
>TRBJ1-5|TRBV5-5|NA|medium-sized|13
CASSLWGDQPQHF
TGTGCCAGCAGCTTGTGGGGGGATCAGCCCCAGCATTTT
>TRBJ1-2|TRBV9|TRBD1|NA|15
CASSAPGQGAHGYTF
TGTGCCAGCAGCGCCCCGGGACAGGGGGCGCATGGCTACACCTTC
>TRBJ1-3|TRBV7-9|NA|NA|14
CASTLGQQGNTIYF
TGTGCCAGCACCCTAGGACAACAGGGAAACACCATATATTTT
>TRBJ2-7|TRBV3-1/TRBV3-2|TRBD2|NA|16
CASSQAPVAGSREQYF
TGTGCCAGCAGCCAAGCCCCCGTAGCGGGATCTCGCGAGCAGTACTTC
>TRBJ1-4|TRBV15|NA|NA|17
CATSGFQGITINEKLFF
TGTGCCACCAGCGGATTCCAGGGGATTACTATTAATGAAAAACTGTTTTTT
>TRBJ1-5|TRBV19|NA|NA|15
CASSWGAGANQPQHF
TGTGCCAGTAGTTGGGGGGCGGGGGCCAATCAGCCCCAGCATTTT
>TRBJ2-7|TRBV5-1|TRBD1|once|14
CASSATGTVDEQYF
TGCGCCAGCAGCGCCACCGGGACAGTCGACGAGCAGTACTTC
>TRBJ1-5|TRBV19|TRBD1|NA|14
CASSIGTVNQPQHF
TGTGCCAGTAGTATCGGGACAGTCAATCAGCCCCAGCATTTT
>TRBJ2-3|TRBV28|NA|NA|17
CASSPRLFGDSTDTQYF
TGTGCCAGCAGTCCCCGCCTTTTCGGAGATAGCACAGATACGCAGTATTTT
>TRBJ2-1|TRBV7-2|NA|NA|14
CASSLVQVGDEQFF
TGTGCCAGCAGCTTAGTGCAGGTCGGCGATGAGCAGTTCTTC
>TRBJ2-3|TRBV3-1/TRBV3-2|TRBD2|NA|17
CASSQDGRGPITDTQYF
TGTGCCAGCAGCCAAGACGGGAGGGGACCGATCACAGATACGCAGTATTTT
>TRBJ2-5|TRBV6-5|TRBD1|once|11
CASNRGETQYF
TGTGCCAGCAACAGGGGAGAGACCCAGTACTTC
>TRBJ2-1|TRBV2|NA|NA|15
CASSEFSGGYNEQFF
TGTGCCAGCAGTGAGTTTAGCGGAGGCTACAATGAGCAGTTCTTC
>TRBJ1-2|TRBV3-1/TRBV3-2|TRBD1|NA|17
CASSQEGTGNKYYGYTF
TGTGCCAGCAGCCAAGAGGGGACAGGAAACAAATACTATGGCTACACCTTC
>TRBJ2-2|TRBV6-5|TRBD2|once|15
CASSYRGANTGELFF
TGTGCCAGCAGTTACCGGGGGGCGAACACCGGGGAGCTGTTTTTT
>TRBJ2-7|TRBV7-9|TRBD1|NA|14
CASSSRYRGNEQYF
TGTGCCAGCAGCTCCCGGTACAGGGGCAACGAGCAGTACTTC
>TRBJ2-7|TRBV4-3|TRBD2|NA|15
CASSQGAGGSYEQYF
TGCGCCAGCAGCCAGGGTGCGGGGGGATCCTACGAGCAGTACTTC
>TRBJ1-5|TRBV6-2/TRBV6-3|TRBD1|few|17
CASSYWSGGDPNQPQHF
TGTGCCAGCAGTTATTGGTCAGGGGGTGACCCCAATCAGCCCCAGCATTTT
>TRBJ2-3|TRBV27|TRBD2|NA|15
CASSSLAGGTDTQYF
TGTGCCAGCAGTTCACTAGCGGGGGGCACAGATACGCAGTATTTT
>TRBJ2-3|TRBV24-1|TRBD1|NA|17
CATSGGPRDRETDTQYF
TGTGCCACCAGTGGTGGACCAAGGGACAGGGAAACAGATACGCAGTATTTT
>TRBJ2-7|TRBV6-2/TRBV6-3|NA|NA|11
CASSVGVKQYF
TGTGCCAGCAGTGTCGGGGTGAAGCAGTACTTC